This TCR beta chain emerged from a study of shared T cell receptors in the human thymus. J gave up 7 bases and V 1 base, and 11 bases lay outside the gene matches. The CDR3 is 16 amino acids. CDR1 and CDR2 from the germline V gene are SGHRS and YFSETQ. Assay: immunoSEQ multiplex PCR; the TCRdb copy retains only in-frame clones and omits some. This table holds hundreds of thousands of clones, over 75% found once. This sample was also put to use in a study of human thymus T cells. That report adds: Donors were healthy Finnish babies undergoing corrective operations for congenital heart defects. The source of the thymus tissue was resections taken during corrective heart surgery. V and J genes seemed to be used with bias in thymic and blood repertoires.

The sequencing sample was made of thymocytes. The sequence was collected from a boy under two years old with a congenital heart defect. The rearrangement uses TRBV5-1 and TRBJ1-2, with 9 positions matching TRBD1. In nucleotides, the CDR3 is TGCGCCAGCAGCTTGCCACCTCCGGACAGGGGTGGTGGCTACACCTTC. Translating it yields CASSLPPPDRGGGYTF.